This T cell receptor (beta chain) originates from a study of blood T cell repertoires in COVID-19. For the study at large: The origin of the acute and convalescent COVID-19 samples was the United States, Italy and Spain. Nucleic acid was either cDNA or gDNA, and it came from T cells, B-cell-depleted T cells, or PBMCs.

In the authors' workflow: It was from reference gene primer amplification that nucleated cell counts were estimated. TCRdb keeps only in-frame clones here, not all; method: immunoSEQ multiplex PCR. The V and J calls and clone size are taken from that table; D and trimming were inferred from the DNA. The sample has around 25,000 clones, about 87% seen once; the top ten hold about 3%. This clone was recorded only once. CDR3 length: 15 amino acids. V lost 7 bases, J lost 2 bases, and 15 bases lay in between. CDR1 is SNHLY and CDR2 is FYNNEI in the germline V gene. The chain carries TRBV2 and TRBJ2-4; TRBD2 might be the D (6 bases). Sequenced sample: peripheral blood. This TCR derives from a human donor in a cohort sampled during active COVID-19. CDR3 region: CASKDGSKTKNIQYF. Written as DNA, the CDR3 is TGTGCCAGCAAGGACGGGAGTAAGACCAAAAACATTCAGTACTTC.